This T cell receptor (beta chain) was documented in a study of blood T cell repertoires in COVID-19 (dated by TCRdb to the early 2020s). Broadly, across the study: The collaborator samples originated in the United States, Italy and Spain and spanned the acute and convalescent phases of COVID-19. The material from the prospective study consisted of cDNA or gDNA derived from T cells, B-cell-depleted T cells, or PBMCs. Where available, HLA class I and class II types were obtained from metadata supplied by the sample provider rather than from assay-based typing. Sample metadata almost always included a de-identified subject ID, COVID-19 status, age in years and sex. The dataset comprised deeply sampled blood TCRbeta repertoires from subjects exposed to, actively infected with, or recovered from COVID-19. The samples were drawn from the first 160 participants of the ongoing ImmuneRACE study and from 950 to 1,500 subjects provided by 6 global collaborators. A freely available public database, intended as a resource for researchers studying the immune response to SARS-CoV-2, is where the repertoires were released.

One collaborating source in Seattle enrolled patients during active infection and followed them longitudinally through the course of disease. Whole blood was collected in K2EDTA tubes by collaborating institutions according to the institutions' own protocols. For TCRbeta analysis, collaborators shipped samples in one of three forms: frozen whole blood, isolated PBMCs, or DNA extracted from either of those sample types. TCRbeta CDR3 regions were amplified from genomic DNA using the immunoSEQ Assay, a bias-controlled multiplex PCR. As for the authors' bioinformatics: The number of nucleated cells in each sample was estimated from the amplification of reference gene primers within the assay. To quantify the absolute abundance of each unique TCRbeta CDR3 rearrangement, sequence reads were collapsed and filtered. For each sample, productive Simpson clonality was calculated as the square root of Simpson's diversity index across productive rearrangements. TCRdb mirrors the immuneACCESS table, restricted to in-frame sequences. Some clones are absent from its copies; in checked studies, under half trace to an unresolved V gene, and the reason for the others is unknown. That table is the source of V, J and clone size, and D and trimming were worked out from the DNA. This sample has fewer than 300,000 clones in its table, and approximately 85% of those were observed once. 0.85% to 0.9% of the sample comes from the top ten.

The investigation overall reported the following: How much clinical and demographic metadata was included differed by source and by participant, and the metadata was provided uncurated.

This clone was counted only a few times. The specificity of this receptor is unknown. It has no much larger one-base neighbor in the sample; base qualities were not kept. Deletion took 4 bases off V and 5 bases off J, with a span of 22 bases between the germline ends. The germline V gene (reference sequence) sets CDR1 to SGHKS and CDR2 to YYEKEE. The CDR3 measures 16 amino acids from cysteine to phenylalanine. Here the CDR3 DNA is all that survives: 48 bases in frame from base 1. The chain links TRBV5-5 with TRBJ2-7, with a weak D call of TRBD1 (6 bases match). The sample consisted of peripheral blood. The receptor comes from a human donor with COVID-19, enrolled during active disease. The donor label of this sample is uncertain. The DNA is TGTGCCAGCAGCCTCGGTACAGGGTTCGTTTCCAACGAGCAGTACTTC. Translation gives CASSLGTGFVSNEQYF. Supplemented by the reference TRBV5-5 and TRBJ2-7 proteins around the CDR3, the complete variable domain is DAGVTQSPTHLIKTRGQQVTLRCSPISGHKSVSWYQQVLGQGPQFIFQYYEKEERGRGNFPDRFSARQFPNYSSELNVNALLLGDSALYLCASSLGTGFVSNEQYFGPGTRLTVT.